This record covers a single T cell receptor (beta chain). Germline assignment: CDR1 SGHTA and CDR2 FQGNSA. This CDR3 is 13 amino acids long. V lost 2 bases, J lost 7 bases, and 11 bases lay in between. The data belong to a study of blood T cell repertoires in COVID-19. At the level of the study: Samples taken during acute and convalescent COVID-19 were collected in the United States, Italy and Spain. PBMCs, B-cell-depleted T cells, or T cells were the source of the cDNA or gDNA that made up the material.

Original handling: Cell counts per sample came from amplifying reference gene primers. Sequencing was performed with immunoSEQ multiplex PCR; in TCRdb, only in-frame clones are kept and a portion is missing. D and trimming were read from the DNA, whereas the V and J calls and clone size are those reported in that table. The sample includes 70,000 to 85,000 clones, around 83% seen only once; the top ten take roughly 36%. The sample taken for sequencing was peripheral blood. The chain couples TRBV7-2 to TRBJ1-2; tentative D call: TRBD1 (5 bases). The receptor's source is a man older than 75 with active or convalescent COVID-19. CDR3 region: CASSLQGGSGYTF. Here the CDR3 DNA reads TGTGCCAGCAGCTTACAGGGTGGAAGTGGCTACACCTTC.